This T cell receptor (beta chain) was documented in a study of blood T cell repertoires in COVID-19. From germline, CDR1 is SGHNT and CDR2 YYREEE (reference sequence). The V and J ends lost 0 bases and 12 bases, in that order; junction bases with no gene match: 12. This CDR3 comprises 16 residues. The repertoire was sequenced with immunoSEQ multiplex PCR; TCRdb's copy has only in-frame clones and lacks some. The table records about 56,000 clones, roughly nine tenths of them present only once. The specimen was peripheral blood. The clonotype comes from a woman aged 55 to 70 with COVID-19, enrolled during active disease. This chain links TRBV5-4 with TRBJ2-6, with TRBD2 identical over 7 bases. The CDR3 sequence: CASSLAEGHGGFVLTF. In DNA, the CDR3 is TGTGCCAGCAGCTTGGCTGAGGGCCACGGGGGGTTCGTCCTGACTTTC.